The table lists the clone carrying this T cell receptor beta chain with many counts. The record originates from a study of Graves' ophthalmopathy and Graves' hyperthyroidism. The CDR3 is 14 residues long. Trimming took off 5 bases at V and 5 bases at J, with 15 bases between the two ends. CDR1 is PRHDT and CDR2 is FYEKMQ in the germline V gene (reference sequence). RNA transcripts were the template, and TCR beta CDR3 regions were amplified from them. RT-PCR with HTBI primers came first, then second-round multiplex PCR. In TCRdb, the multiplex PCR reads were re-called with MiXCR into one record per CDR3 protein. The profile shows over 650,000 distinct CDR3 sequences, about 38% of them singletons.

This chain links TRBV13 with TRBJ2-5; the D gene is possibly TRBD2 (6 bases). Input material: peripheral blood. The clonotype was recovered from an adult man with Graves' ophthalmopathy. The DNA of the CDR3 is TGTGCCAGCAGCGCGTCGGCGGGAAGGGAGACCCAGTACTTC. Amino acid sequence: CASSASAGRETQYF.